Presented here are 15 T cell receptor beta chains from one specimen sequenced in a study of shared clonotypes between healthy human individuals. Repertoires were generated with immunoSEQ multiplex PCR, while TCRdb's copy carries only in-frame clones and drops some. The repertoire holds some 1.1 million clones, 77% seen once, with 0.89% in the top ten. The sequencing sample was made of memory CD4+ T cells from PBMCs. Subset in this sample: CD45RA-negative fraction. The receptors originated from a man between 18 and 29 years old in good health. Some clones in this sample may be carry-over from other donors' samples.

The chain is built from TRBV7-2 and TRBJ1-1; perhaps TRBD1 as D (6 bases). The CDR3 runs to 14 residues. Trimming left V 6 bases short and J 1 base short, with 12 bases between. Germline V CDR1 and CDR2: SGHTA, FQGNSA. CDR3 loop: CASRVGTQNTEAFF. CDR3 coding DNA: TGTGCCAGCAGAGTAGGGACACAGAACACTGAAGCTTTCTTT.

Turning to this clone: The germline gene is not matched at one end of the junction; a read error may be the cause. The chain recombines TRBV10-3 with TRBJ2-5; 7 bases align to TRBD2. This CDR3 has 13 residues. CDR1 ENHRY and CDR2 SYGVKD come from the germline V gene. CDR3 nucleotide sequence: TGTGCCATAAGTGGGCGGGAGCGTGGGACCCAGTACTTC. Residues: CAISGRERGTQYF.

The chain carries TRBV9 and TRBJ1-2; 8 nucleotides line up with TRBD1. The CDR3 runs to 15 residues. V shed 4 bases and J 3 bases; nucleotides not matched to a gene: 8. CDR1 is SGDLS and CDR2 is YYNGEE in the germline V gene. CDR3 sequence reads: CASSPQGAPDYGYTF. CDR3 in DNA: TGTGCCAGCAGCCCCCAGGGGGCACCTGACTATGGCTACACCTTC.

Turning to this clone: One end of the junction fails to match germline, which may point to a read error. The V gene is TRBV29-1, the J gene TRBJ2-5; D might be TRBD2 (5 bases). The germline V gene encodes CDR1 SQVTM and CDR2 ANQGSEA. The CDR3 totals 12 residues. CDR3 bases: TGCAGCCCGAGGGCAGTCCAAGGGACCCAGTACTTC. Translation: CSPRAVQGTQYF.

The rearrangement joins TRBV18 to TRBJ2-6; D is unclear. Germline V gene sequence: CDR1 KGHSH, CDR2 LQKENI. Trimming removed 3 bases from V and 0 bases from J, with 18 bases in between. CDR3 length: 19 residues. The chain's CDR3 is CASSPRISLSDSGANVLTF. CDR3 DNA sequence: TGTGCCAGCTCACCTAGGATTTCACTTTCGGACTCTGGGGCCAACGTCCTGACTTTC.

The CDR3 loop is CAWEQRSGNTIYF. For the CDR3, the DNA is TGTGCCTGGGAACAACGCTCTGGAAACACCATATATTTT. The chain uses TRBV30 and TRBJ1-3, with D unresolved. The V gene's germline CDR1 is GTSNPN and CDR2 SVGIG (reference sequence). The CDR3 spans 13 residues. Trimming stripped 5 bases from V and 0 bases from J, with 8 bases between.

A word on this clone: This may be a read error: a much more frequent sequence differs by one nucleotide. Other DNA sequences in this sample translate to the same CDR3. This chain uses TRBV28 with TRBJ2-5; D is uncertain. The CDR3 length is 11 residues. The germline V gene has CDR1 MDHEN and CDR2 SYDVKM. V lost 2 bases to trimming and J lost 4 bases, with 2 bases between them. CDR3 protein: CASSLGETQYF. DNA of the CDR3: TGTGCCAGCAGTTTAGGAGAGACCCAGTACTTC.

This clone was seen many times. This rearrangement joins TRBV5-6 to TRBJ2-5; 7 bases line up with TRBD2. CDR3 length equals 15 residues. Germline CDR1 SGHDT, CDR2 YYEEEE. V was clipped by 0 bases and J by 4 bases; unmatched bases: 6. DNA for the CDR3: TGTGCCAGCAGCTTGGGGGGCGGGAGAACAGAGACCCAGTACTTC. This encodes CASSLGGGRTETQYF.

The chain joins TRBV4-2 to TRBJ2-2, with 8 bases aligning to TRBD2. The CDR3 spans 16 residues. Trimming at V came to 1 base and at J to 7 bases, leaving 8 bases not matched to a gene. The germline V gene encodes CDR1 LGHNA and CDR2 YNFKEQ. The CDR3 region is CASSQALREGIGELFF. The CDR3 region has the DNA TGTGCCAGCAGCCAAGCTTTACGGGAGGGGATCGGGGAGCTGTTTTTT.

The rearrangement uses TRBV5-6 and TRBJ2-7, with 7 positions matching TRBD1. CDR3 length: 14 residues. The germline CDR1 and CDR2 sequences are SGHDT and YYEEEE. V lost 5 bases to trimming and J lost 5 bases; unmatched junction nucleotides: 10. The CDR3 here is CASRRGRLSNEQYF. For the CDR3, the DNA is TGTGCCAGCAGGAGGGGGCGCTTGTCAAACGAGCAGTACTTC.

Remarks on this clone: With a far larger clone one base away, a read error is the likely cause. This same CDR3 is encoded by further DNA sequences in the sample. The rearrangement uses TRBV7-2 and TRBJ1-5, with D unresolved. Per the germline V gene, CDR1 is SGHTA and CDR2 is FQGNSA. This CDR3 is built from 13 residues. V was trimmed by 5 bases and J by 0 bases, leaving 5 bases between them. CDR3 sequence: CASSRDSNQPQHF. The CDR3 DNA sequence: TGTGCCAGCAGCCGGGATAGCAATCAGCCCCAGCATTTT.

The chain uses TRBV9 and TRBJ2-3; TRBD2 agrees at 7 bases. CDR3 length: 17 amino acids. V trimming: 4 bases; J trimming: 0 bases; junction bases outside the gene matches: 11. Per the germline V gene, CDR1 is SGDLS and CDR2 is YYNGEE. The CDR3 sequence is CASSPYWLADSTDTQYF. CDR3 bases: TGTGCCAGCAGCCCGTATTGGCTAGCGGATAGCACAGATACGCAGTATTTT.

The rearrangement links TRBV18 to TRBJ2-1; D is uncertain. The CDR3 length is 15 residues. From germline, CDR1 is KGHSH and CDR2 LQKENI. V lost 2 bases, J lost 8 bases, and 16 bases lay in between. CDR3 residues: CASSPLVVLIDEQFF. The CDR3 DNA reads as TGTGCCAGCTCACCATTGGTGGTGCTAATAGATGAGCAGTTCTTC.

V gene TRBV6-1 combines with J gene TRBJ2-1, with 7 positions matching TRBD2. V lost 1 base to trimming and J lost 3 bases; unmatched junction nucleotides: 6. This CDR3 contains 16 residues. Germline V gives CDR1 MNHNS, CDR2 SASEGT. CDR3: CASSEVAGVLYNEQFF. The CDR3 DNA reads TGTGCCAGCAGTGAAGTGGCGGGAGTCCTCTACAATGAGCAGTTCTTC.

This clone was recorded a few times. The chain recombines TRBV4-1 with TRBJ1-2; 7 nucleotides agree with TRBD1. The CDR3 runs 16 residues. From germline, CDR1 is MGHRA and CDR2 YSYEKL. The trim removed 0 bases at V and 8 bases at J, leaving 12 bases unmatched. The chain's CDR3 is CASSQDYDRAPWGYTF. As DNA, the CDR3 is TGCGCCAGCAGCCAAGACTATGACAGGGCACCGTGGGGCTACACCTTC.